The sample holds many counts of the clone carrying this TCR beta chain. Its antigen remains unknown. The data belong to a study of T cells after posttransplantation cyclophosphamide. Data came from immunoSEQ multiplex PCR; TCRdb stores just in-frame clones and leaves some out. This sample has around 24,000 clones, each found more than once. General study points: Donor CD8+ memory clones often dominated recipient blood repertoires at later times. Tissue-infiltrating T cells from skin or gut overlapped little with blood T cells. Recipient CMV seropositivity and CMV reactivation strongly tracked TRB clonality.

There are 13 residues in the CDR3. Trimming removed 5 bases from V and 7 bases from J, with 13 bases in between. Germline CDR1 and CDR2: SGHAT and FQNNGV. A marrow graft followed busulfan-fludarabine conditioning, with cyclophosphamide on days +3 and +4. The sample in question was PBMCs, obtained after allogeneic stem cell transplant with posttransplant cyclophosphamide. The TCR was taken from a male patient aged 18 to 35 who received an allogeneic stem cell transplant from a related donor, was CMV-positive, and had no GVHD. The graft donor may account for some of the T cells. The chain combines TRBV11-2 with TRBJ2-3; D is undetermined. The CDR3 sequence: CASSPTGGYTQYF. Here the CDR3 DNA reads TGTGCCAGCAGCCCCACGGGTGGTTATACGCAGTATTTT.